These 28 T cell receptor beta chains were sequenced from one sample in a study of CD8+CD57+ T cells in acquired aplastic anemia. Patients included in sequencing had previously demonstrated CD8+CD57+ cell expansion by flow cytometry. Genomic DNA, serving as template, underwent TCR beta VDJ and CDR3 profiling. Each CDR3 protein gets one entry after TCRdb re-called the reads with MiXCR. Of 300,000 or so distinct CDR3 sequences in the sample, 56% were seen once. The specimen was sorted CD4+, CD8+, or CD8+CD57+ T cells (not recorded which) from PBMCs. The receptors originated from a human donor with aplastic anemia.

The sample holds many counts of this clonotype. The rearrangement uses TRBV5-1 and TRBJ2-7, with 10 bases identical to TRBD1. This CDR3 comprises 15 residues. The germline gives CDR1 SGHRS, CDR2 YFSETQ. V lost 0 bases, J lost 2 bases, and 2 bases stayed unmatched. The chain's CDR3 is CASSLAGTGAYEQYF. The CDR3 nucleotides are TGCGCCAGCAGCTTGGCCGGGACAGGGGCCTACGAGCAGTACTTC.

The chain has TRBV20-1 and TRBJ2-7; TRBD2 matches at 8 bases. The CDR3 runs to 13 residues. Germline-derived CDR1 and CDR2 are DFQATT and SNEGSKA (reference sequence). Trimming took 6 bases from V and 6 from J; bases not matched to a gene: 10. CDR3 protein: CSAAPGTRREQYF. Here the CDR3 DNA reads TGCAGTGCCGCCCCCGGGACTAGACGCGAGCAGTACTTC.

V gene TRBV2 combines with J gene TRBJ2-1; D may be TRBD2 (5 bases). The CDR3 length is 16 residues. V lost 6 bases to trimming and J lost 7 bases, with 22 bases between them. Germline V lookup: CDR1 SNHLY, CDR2 FYNNEI. CDR3 in DNA: TGTGCCAGCAGCCCTCCGGGGTTTCGGTTTTCTAATGAGCAGTTCTTC. Amino acids: CASSPPGFRFSNEQFF.

About this clonotype: Its ends do not fully match the called genes, so a read error is possible. The rearrangement uses TRBV6-1 and TRBJ2-2, with TRBD2 as a possible D gene (6 bases). The CDR3 is 15 amino acids. Germline values: CDR1 MNHNS, CDR2 SASEGT. CDR3 in amino acids: CASSEGGWNTGELFF. The CDR3 nucleotides read TGTGCCAGCAGTGAGGGGGGATGGAACACTGGGGAGCTGTTTTTT.

The chain links TRBV20-1 to TRBJ2-3; D gene unclear. The CDR3 runs 12 residues. The V gene's germline CDR1 is DFQATT and CDR2 SNEGSKA (reference sequence). Trimming shortened V by 4 bases and J by 0 bases, and 5 bases separated the two germline ends. CDR3 sequence (DNA): TGCAGTGCTATGGCTAGCACAGATACGCAGTATTTT. This gives the protein CSAMASTDTQYF.

This chain uses TRBV2 with TRBJ1-5; TRBD1 agrees at 7 bases. Germline V gene lookup returns CDR1 SNHLY and CDR2 FYNNEI. V shed 7 bases and J 6 bases; nucleotides not matched to a gene: 6. The CDR3 runs to 13 residues. CDR3 DNA: TGTGCCAGCAACGGACAGGCGCGTCAGCCCCAGCATTTT. It specifies CASNGQARQPQHF.

For this clonotype: It is likely a read error, because the conserved phenylalanine at the end of the CDR3 is missing. The chain uses TRBV2 and TRBJ2-7; 10 bases match TRBD2. Trimming removed 1 base from V and 2 bases from J; junction bases left unmatched: 8. CDR3 size: 17 residues. Germline CDR1 is SNHLY and CDR2 is FYNNEI. The CDR3 region has the DNA TGTGCCAGCAGTGAAGATGGGACAGCGGGAGGGGCCTACGAGCAGTACTTG. Protein product: CASSEDGTAGGAYEQYL.

V usage is TRBV20-1 and J usage is TRBJ1-1; 7 nucleotides line up with TRBD1. J lost 3 bases, V lost 7 bases, and 8 bases had no gene match. The CDR3 loop spans 13 amino acids. Germline-derived CDR1 and CDR2 are DFQATT and SNEGSKA (reference sequence). This CDR3 is CSVRQGPYTEAFF. CDR3 sequence (DNA): TGCAGTGTCCGACAGGGTCCGTACACTGAAGCTTTCTTT.

This clonotype was counted many times. This sequence may be a read error, since a much larger clone differs from it by one base. This chain links TRBV5-1 with TRBJ2-1, with 8 nucleotides matching TRBD2. This CDR3 region has 15 residues. Germline values: CDR1 SGHRS, CDR2 YFSETQ. V trimming: 0 bases; J trimming: 9 bases; junction bases outside the gene matches: 8. The CDR3 DNA reads as TGCGCCAGCAGCTTGGTAGCGGGGAAGCGGAGTGAGCAGTTCTTC. Residues: CASSLVAGKRSEQFF.

This sequence joins TRBV7-9 and TRBJ2-7, with TRBD1 identical over 9 bases. Germline CDR1 is SEHNR and CDR2 is FQNEAQ (reference sequence). CDR3 size: 9 residues. The CDR3 region is CASSRQGEV. The CDR3 bases are TGTGCCAGCAGCAGACAGGGGGAGGTC.

The chain links TRBV11-3 to TRBJ2-7; 7 bases align to TRBD2. Trimming took 3 bases from V and 4 from J; bases not matched to a gene: 9. The CDR3 consists of 15 residues. CDR1 is SGHNT, CDR2 YENEEA, per germline. The CDR3 loop is CASSFGAGERYEQYF. DNA for the CDR3: TGTGCCAGCAGCTTCGGGGCGGGAGAGAGGTACGAGCAGTACTTC.

This clonotype turned up a few times. The chain employs TRBV2 and TRBJ2-7, with no clear D. Germline V gives CDR1 SNHLY, CDR2 FYNNEI. There are 12 residues in the CDR3. The V and J ends lost 7 bases and 1 base respectively, with 8 bases between them. The CDR3 region is CASKGSSYEQYF. The DNA for the CDR3 is TGTGCCAGCAAGGGCAGTTCCTACGAGCAGTACTTC.

The rearrangement links TRBV2 to TRBJ2-1; 9 bases line up with TRBD1. Germline lookup yields CDR1 SNHLY and CDR2 FYNNEI. The CDR3 consists of 14 residues. The J segment lost 8 bases and the V segment lost 7 bases, leaving 9 bases of the junction unmatched. In DNA, the CDR3 is TGTGCCAGCACCTCCGGGGGACAGGGCGATGAGCAGTTCTTC. It is translated as CASTSGGQGDEQFF. Variable domain in full (rest from reference TRBV2 and TRBJ2-1): EPEVTQTPSHQVTQMGQEVILRCVPISNHLYFYWYRQILGQKVEFLVSFYNNEISEKSEIFDDQFSVERPDGSNFTLKIRSTKLEDSAMYFCASTSGGQGDEQFFGPGTRLTVL.

As for this clonotype: One end of the junction varies from germline; a read error may be responsible. The chain couples TRBV19 to TRBJ1-4, with D tentatively TRBD1 (5 bases). The germline CDR1 and CDR2 sequences are LNHDA and SQIVND (reference sequence). The CDR3 is 16 amino acids. The CDR3 DNA reads TGTGCCAGTAGTTCTCGACTGGCAGGGATAAATGAAAAACAGTTTTTT. The encoded protein is CASSSRLAGINEKQFF.

A note on this clonotype: No conserved phenylalanine or tryptophan ends this CDR3, so it is likely a read error. The DNA is left out, because the CDR3 cannot be placed on it with certainty; the CDR3 is given as TCRdb lists it. J is TRBJ1-1 and V is TRBV12-3 or TRBV12-4. The CDR3 is 9 residues long, counting both termini. CDR3 in amino acids: CASSPSRFY.

The CDR3 bases are TGTGCCAGCAGCGCCGGGACAGGGGGGCCGACAGATACGCAGTATTTT. Residues: CASSAGTGGPTDTQYF. This chain connects TRBV7-9 to TRBJ2-3; 11 bases are shared with TRBD1. This CDR3 comprises 16 residues. After removal of 5 bases from V and 3 bases from J, the junction contained 7 bases not matched to a gene. Germline loops: CDR1 SEHNR, CDR2 FQNEAQ (reference sequence).

This clonotype was seen many times. The rearrangement uses TRBV6-1 and TRBJ2-3; 7 positions agree with TRBD1. The germline gives CDR1 MNHNS, CDR2 SASEGT. The V segment lost 3 bases and the J segment 2 bases; nucleotides outside the gene matches: 8. The CDR3 contains 16 residues. CDR3 coding DNA: TGTGCCAGCAGTGATCAGGGGGTGATCAACACAGATACGCAGTATTTT. It codes for CASSDQGVINTDTQYF.

In DNA, the CDR3 is TGCGCCAGCAGTGAGTCTCTCAGCGGGACCTCAACTAATGAAAAACTGTTTTTT. Translating gives CASSESLSGTSTNEKLFF. This chain links TRBV10-2 with TRBJ1-4, with D possibly being TRBD1 (5 bases). The CDR3 length is 18 residues. Per germline, CDR1 WSHSY and CDR2 SAAADI. V dropped 0 bases and J dropped 0 bases, with 14 bases sitting between them.

This clonotype was recorded a few times. The chain has TRBV3-1 and TRBJ1-4; D may be TRBD1 (5 bases). The CDR3 spans 14 residues. Trimming stripped 6 bases from V and 3 bases from J, with 11 bases between. Germline-derived CDR1 and CDR2 are LGHDT and YNNKEL (reference sequence). The CDR3 loop is CASRWGNSNEKLFF. CDR3 nucleotide sequence: TGTGCCAGCAGGTGGGGCAACTCTAATGAAAAACTGTTTTTT. The full variable domain, its missing parts supplied by reference TRBV3-1 and TRBJ1-4, is DTAVSQTPKYLVTQMGNDKSIKCEQNLGHDTMYWYKQDSKKFLKIMFSYNNKELIINETVPNRFSPKSPDKAHLNLHINSLELGDSAVYFCASRWGNSNEKLFFGSGTQLSVL.

The chain carries TRBV9 and TRBJ2-1; D unresolved. The CDR3 is made up of 12 amino acids. V was shortened by 5 bases and J by 8 bases, with 11 bases between the two germline ends. Looked up from germline, CDR1 is SGDLS and CDR2 is YYNGEE. CDR3 in DNA: TGTGCCAGCAGTGATTCCTTCGATGAGCAGTTCTTC. As protein: CASSDSFDEQFF.

The table lists this clonotype with many counts. The chain links TRBV29-1 to TRBJ2-7; D possibly uses TRBD1 or TRBD2 (5 bases each). V was pared by 6 bases and J by 0 bases, with 12 bases between. There are 13 residues in the CDR3. Per germline, CDR1 SQVTM and CDR2 ANQGSEA. The CDR3 DNA reads as TGCAGCGTGGCCCCGGGGCTCTCCTACGAGCAGTACTTC. Its translation is CSVAPGLSYEQYF.

V usage is TRBV7-9 and J usage is TRBJ1-6; D gene uncertain. Between the trimmed V and J ends, which lost 6 bases and 10 bases, there was a span of 16 bases. The CDR3 is 14 residues long. Per the germline V gene, CDR1 is SEHNR and CDR2 is FQNEAQ (reference sequence). CDR3 sequence: CASSSTSLGSPLHF. The CDR3 DNA is TGTGCCAGCAGTTCCACCAGCCTCGGGTCACCCCTCCACTTT.

This rearrangement joins TRBV25-1 to TRBJ2-7; the D is unclear. The CDR3 runs 13 residues. V shed 7 bases and J shed 0 bases, with 10 bases lying between them. Germline CDR1 MGHDK, CDR2 SYGVNS. The CDR3 sequence: CASTLSPSYEQYF. The CDR3 region has the DNA TGTGCCAGCACTCTTTCCCCCTCCTACGAGCAGTACTTC.

This chain links TRBV5-1 with TRBJ2-3; 12 bases are shared with TRBD1. With 4 bases clipped from V and 4 bases from J, the junction kept 4 bases outside the gene matches. The CDR3 contains 15 residues. The V gene's germline CDR1 is SGHRS and CDR2 YFSETQ. As DNA, the CDR3 is TGCGCCAGCAGCCCGGGACAGGGGGCCCCAGATACGCAGTATTTT. It is translated as CASSPGQGAPDTQYF.

This clonotype was picked up a small number of times. V gene TRBV3-1 combines with J gene TRBJ2-1; D may match TRBD1 or TRBD2 (6 bases each). Deletions cut 1 base from V and 6 bases from J, with 22 bases between. CDR3 length equals 18 residues. Germline V gene data show CDR1 as LGHDT and CDR2 as YNNKEL (reference sequence). In DNA, the CDR3 is TGTGCCAGCAGCCAAGTTTTGTTCCGGGGGCGCGGGGTCAATGAGCAGTTCTTC. Its protein product is CASSQVLFRGRGVNEQFF.

The chain joins TRBV7-2 to TRBJ2-5; 9 bases are shared with TRBD1. The germline gives CDR1 SGHTA, CDR2 FQGNSA. CDR3 length: 15 residues. Trimming at V came to 2 bases and at J to 2 bases, leaving 3 bases not matched to a gene. The CDR3 region has the DNA TGTGCCAGCAGCTTAAGGACAGGGGTTCAAGAGACCCAGTACTTC. Amino acid sequence: CASSLRTGVQETQYF.

V usage is TRBV7-6 and J usage is TRBJ2-7; TRBD1 is a possible D gene (5 bases). The CDR3 loop spans 13 amino acids. Trimming pared 5 bases from V and 6 bases from J, leaving 14 bases between. Germline V CDR1 and CDR2: SGHVS, FNYEAQ. This chain's CDR3 is CASSPQGWGEQYF. CDR3 bases: TGTGCCAGCAGCCCGCAGGGTTGGGGCGAGCAGTACTTC.

Many counts were recorded for this clonotype. The rearrangement uses TRBV20-1 and TRBJ2-1, with D possibly being TRBD1 (6 bases). The V end lost 4 bases, the J end lost 10 bases, and 14 bases lay between the germline ends. The CDR3 spans 12 residues. Germline values: CDR1 DFQATT, CDR2 SNEGSKA (reference sequence). DNA for the CDR3: TGCAGTGCTAAACAGGGATTAGGGGAGCAGTTCTTC. This encodes CSAKQGLGEQFF.